Following are 11 T cell receptor beta chains from one sample sequenced in a study of long-term antiretroviral therapy in people with HIV. Version v3.0 of the immunoSEQ assay was performed at survey level. Assay used: immunoSEQ multiplex PCR; TCRdb lists only in-frame clones, some missing. The sample lists about 19,000 clones, 70% to 80% occurring once. The sequencing here drew on unsorted PBMCs, taken 2.2 years after starting antiretroviral therapy. These receptors originate from a man between 45 and 60 years old with HIV.

The chain uses TRBV7-9 and TRBJ2-5; possibly TRBD1 or TRBD2 for D (5 bases each). The CDR3 is made up of 15 amino acids. The germline gives CDR1 SEHNR, CDR2 FQNEAQ (reference sequence). Trimming shortened V by 4 bases and J by 10 bases, and 22 bases separated the two germline ends. The DNA of the CDR3 is TGTGCCAGCAGCTCGTCCAACGGGGCTTGGTCCGTCCAGTACTTC. It codes for CASSSSNGAWSVQYF. Together with reference TRBV7-9 and TRBJ2-5, the CDR3 gives the full variable domain: DTGVSQNPRHKITKRGQNVTFRCDPISEHNRLYWYRQTLGQGPEFLTYFQNEAQLEKSRLLSDRFSAERPKGSFSTLEIQRTEQGDSAMYLCASSSSNGAWSVQYFGPGTRLLVL.

V gene TRBV7-8 combines with J gene TRBJ1-3; 7 bases align to TRBD1. The CDR3 is 17 amino acids. Germline values: CDR1 SGHVS, CDR2 FQNEAQ. Unmatched junction bases numbered 5, after V lost 0 bases and J lost 0 bases. The CDR3 is CASSLAGTASSGNTIYF. CDR3 coding DNA: TGTGCCAGCAGCTTAGCGGGGACAGCAAGCTCTGGAAACACCATATATTTT.

V gene TRBV6-1 combines with J gene TRBJ1-1; D might be TRBD1 (5 bases). Per germline, CDR1 MNHNS and CDR2 SASEGT. This CDR3 is 13 amino acids long. V was pared by 5 bases and J by 8 bases, with 15 bases between. In nucleotides, the CDR3 is TGTGCCAGCAGTAAACAGGTTCCCTTGGAAGCTTTCTTT. Amino acids: CASSKQVPLEAFF.

V gene TRBV29-1 combines with J gene TRBJ1-1; D not resolved. V dropped 7 bases and J dropped 7 bases, with 13 bases sitting between them. The CDR3 is 11 residues long. Germline V gene sequence: CDR1 SQVTM, CDR2 ANQGSEA. DNA for the CDR3: TGCAGCGCTACCGTAAGCCATGAAGCTTTCTTT. Protein product: CSATVSHEAFF.

The J gene is TRBJ2-1, the V gene TRBV7-7; TRBD2 is a possible D gene (6 bases). This CDR3 contains 14 residues. V was pared by 5 bases and J by 6 bases, with 14 bases between. Germline CDR1 is SSHAT and CDR2 is FNYEAQ (reference sequence). The CDR3 DNA is TGTGCCAGCAGCCCGGGACTTTCTTTCAATGAGCAGTTCTTC. The encoded protein is CASSPGLSFNEQFF.

This rearrangement joins TRBV28 to TRBJ2-7; D is unclear. The CDR3 contains 14 residues. With 3 bases removed from V and 2 bases from J, the gap between germline ends came to 11 bases. The V gene's germline CDR1 is MDHEN and CDR2 SYDVKM. The CDR3 sequence: CASSLTPDPYEQYF. CDR3 in DNA: TGTGCCAGCAGTTTGACCCCAGATCCCTACGAGCAGTACTTC.

V gene TRBV6-5 combines with J gene TRBJ2-6, with D possibly being TRBD2 (6 bases). Germline-derived CDR1 and CDR2 are MNHEY and SVGAGI. V lost 2 bases and J lost 1, with 6 bases in between. The CDR3 runs to 15 residues. CDR3 DNA sequence: TGTGCCAGCAGTTACGGGGGGTCTGGGGCCAACGTCCTGACTTTC. It encodes CASSYGGSGANVLTF.

This clone was counted a few times. The chain uses TRBV10-2 and TRBJ2-7, with TRBD1 as a possible D gene (6 bases). CDR1 and CDR2 (germline): WSHSY, SAAADI. The CDR3 covers 14 residues. V dropped 6 bases and J dropped 0 bases, with 12 bases sitting between them. CDR3 sequence reads: CASSSGHPSYEQYF. The CDR3, as DNA: TGCGCCAGCAGCTCGGGACACCCCTCCTACGAGCAGTACTTC.

V and J are TRBV6-5 and TRBJ1-4, with TRBD1 identical over 9 bases. The CDR3 sequence is 14 residues long. The V and J ends lost 8 bases and 3 bases, in that order; junction bases with no gene match: 4. Germline V gene lookup returns CDR1 MNHEY and CDR2 SVGAGI. CDR3: CASEDRGANEKLFF. The CDR3 DNA follows: TGTGCCAGCGAGGACAGGGGAGCTAATGAAAAACTGTTTTTT.

The J gene is TRBJ2-7, the V gene TRBV7-9; the match to TRBD2 covers 15 bases. Per germline, CDR1 SEHNR and CDR2 FQNEAQ (reference sequence). V trimming: 5 bases; J trimming: 5 bases; junction bases outside the gene matches: 7. This CDR3 region has 16 residues. This chain's CDR3 is CASSTRTSGRGHEQYF. CDR3 DNA: TGTGCCAGCAGCACAAGGACTAGCGGGAGGGGACACGAGCAGTACTTC.

J is TRBJ1-3 and V is TRBV19; D is undetermined. This CDR3 contains 17 residues. V gave up 5 bases and J gave up 0 bases, with 17 bases separating them. CDR1 is LNHDA, CDR2 SQIVND, per germline (reference sequence). CDR3 residues: CASSVWISQSSGNTIYF. The CDR3 nucleotides are TGTGCCAGTAGTGTCTGGATAAGCCAAAGCTCTGGAAACACCATATATTTT.